A selection of T cell receptor beta chains follows, all from one sample in a study of blood T cell repertoires in COVID-19. Clones were read by immunoSEQ multiplex PCR, and TCRdb kept only the in-frame ones, dropping some. The table lists roughly 200,000 clones, 80% to 85% of them singletons. The sequenced sample consisted of peripheral blood. The receptors come from a woman over 75 with COVID-19, enrolled during active disease. CDR3s include the opening cysteine and the closing phenylalanine or tryptophan. D genes are given only for firm matches. Clone size appears in some rows only: once, few, many, or a class for an expanded clone.

v_call,clone_size,j_call,d_call,cdr3_aa,cdr3_nt
TRBV6-1,-,TRBJ1-6,-,CASSEFSGESSYNSPLHF,TGTGCCAGCAGTGAATTCTCAGGGGAGAGCTCCTATAATTCACCCCTCCACTTT
TRBV5-1,-,TRBJ2-2,-,CASSMADTGELFF,TGCGCCAGCAGCATGGCGGACACCGGGGAGCTGTTTTTT
TRBV12-3/TRBV12-4,-,TRBJ2-7,-,CASSHRVGEQYF,TGTGCCAGCAGCCACAGGGTGGGGGAGCAGTACTTC
TRBV27,-,TRBJ2-7,TRBD2,CASSLAGASYEQYF,TGTGCCAGCAGTTTAGCGGGAGCCAGCTACGAGCAGTACTTC
TRBV5-1,-,TRBJ1-1,TRBD1,CASSFPQGPLTEAFF,TGCGCCAGCAGCTTCCCACAGGGGCCCCTCACTGAAGCTTTCTTT
TRBV5-1,-,TRBJ1-1,TRBD1,CASSTGTGVSEAFF,TGCGCCAGCAGCACAGGGACAGGGGTGAGTGAAGCTTTCTTT
TRBV7-2,once,TRBJ1-2,-,CASSLQGYGYTF,TGTGCCAGCAGCTTACAGGGTTATGGCTACACCTTC
TRBV4-1,-,TRBJ1-4,TRBD1,CASSQEATGGQKLFF,TGCGCCAGCAGCCAAGAGGCGACAGGGGGCCAAAAACTGTTTTTT
TRBV9,-,TRBJ2-1,-,CASSVLENEQFF,TGTGCCAGCAGCGTGTTAGAAAATGAGCAGTTCTTC
TRBV6-2/TRBV6-3,-,TRBJ2-1,TRBD2,CASSYSRTRRGREQFF,TGTGCCAGCAGTTACTCGAGGACTAGACGGGGAAGGGAGCAGTTCTTC
TRBV2,-,TRBJ1-5,-,CASSVRANQPQHF,TGTGCCAGCAGTGTCAGGGCAAATCAGCCCCAGCATTTT
TRBV6-5,-,TRBJ2-7,TRBD2,CASSYGLAGGVEQYF,TGTGCCAGCAGTTACGGACTAGCGGGAGGGGTCGAGCAGTACTTC
TRBV24-1,-,TRBJ1-4,-,CATSDVGLGEKLFF,TGTGCCACCAGTGATGTGGGGCTAGGGGAAAAACTGTTTTTT
TRBV3-1/TRBV3-2,-,TRBJ1-2,TRBD1,CASSQLEIETGSYGYTF,TGTGCCAGCAGCCAATTGGAGATCGAGACAGGGTCCTATGGCTACACCTTC
TRBV30,-,TRBJ1-2,TRBD1,CAWSVGTVRTYGYTF,TGTGCCTGGAGCGTCGGGACAGTAAGAACATATGGCTACACCTTC
TRBV11-2,-,TRBJ2-1,TRBD2,CASSPQGAGAYYNEQFF,TGTGCCAGCAGCCCCCAGGGAGCGGGGGCTTACTACAATGAGCAGTTCTTC
TRBV18,-,TRBJ1-1,TRBD1,CASSPTGGSTEAFF,TGTGCCAGCTCACCGACAGGGGGAAGCACTGAAGCTTTCTTT
TRBV7-2,once,TRBJ2-1,-,CASSLALRNEQFF,TGTGCCAGCAGCTTAGCCCTGCGGAATGAGCAGTTCTTC
TRBV19,once,TRBJ1-3,-,CASSVTWDFSSGNTIYF,TGTGCCAGTAGTGTGACCTGGGACTTTAGCTCTGGAAACACCATATATTTT
TRBV18,-,TRBJ1-2,TRBD1,CASSPARQGAYNYGYTF,TGTGCCAGCTCACCTGCCCGACAGGGGGCGTATAACTATGGCTACACCTTC
TRBV3-1/TRBV3-2,-,TRBJ2-6,TRBD2,CASSQLLAVSGANVLTF,TGTGCCAGCAGCCAGTTACTAGCGGTCTCTGGGGCCAACGTCCTGACTTTC
TRBV3-1/TRBV3-2,-,TRBJ1-1,TRBD1,CASSPTDRELVF,TGTGCCAGCAGCCCTACGGACAGGGAGCTCGTTTTT
TRBV4-1,-,TRBJ1-4,-,CASSSPRGGLVGGDEKLFF,TGCGCCAGCAGCTCTCCGCGGGGGGGTCTCGTAGGCGGGGATGAAAAACTGTTTTTT
TRBV6-4,-,TRBJ2-7,TRBD1,CASSATGGISYEQYF,TGTGCCAGCAGTGCGACAGGGGGTATTTCCTACGAGCAGTACTTC
TRBV18,once,TRBJ2-3,-,CASSPTQITDTQYF,TGTGCCAGCTCACCTACCCAGATCACAGATACGCAGTATTTT
TRBV6-5,-,TRBJ1-5,-,CASRRDTNQPQHF,TGTGCCAGCAGAAGGGACACAAATCAGCCCCAGCATTTT
TRBV19,-,TRBJ2-3,-,CASIAGEDRGTDTQYF,TGTGCCAGTATCGCAGGGGAAGATCGGGGCACAGATACGCAGTATTTT
TRBV18,-,TRBJ1-5,-,CASSSGLDQPQHF,TGTGCCAGCTCCTCGGGTCTTGATCAGCCCCAGCATTTT